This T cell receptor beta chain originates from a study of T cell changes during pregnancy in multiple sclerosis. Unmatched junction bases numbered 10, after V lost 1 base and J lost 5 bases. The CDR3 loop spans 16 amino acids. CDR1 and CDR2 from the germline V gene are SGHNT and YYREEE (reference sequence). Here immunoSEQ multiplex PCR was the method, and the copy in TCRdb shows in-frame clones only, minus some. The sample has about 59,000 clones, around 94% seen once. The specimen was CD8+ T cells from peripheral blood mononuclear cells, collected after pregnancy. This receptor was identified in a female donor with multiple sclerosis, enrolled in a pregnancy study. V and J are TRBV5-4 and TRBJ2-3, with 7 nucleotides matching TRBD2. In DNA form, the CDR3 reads TGTGCCAGCAGCTTGATCGGCGGGAGATATGGAGATACGCAGTATTTT. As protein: CASSLIGGRYGDTQYF.